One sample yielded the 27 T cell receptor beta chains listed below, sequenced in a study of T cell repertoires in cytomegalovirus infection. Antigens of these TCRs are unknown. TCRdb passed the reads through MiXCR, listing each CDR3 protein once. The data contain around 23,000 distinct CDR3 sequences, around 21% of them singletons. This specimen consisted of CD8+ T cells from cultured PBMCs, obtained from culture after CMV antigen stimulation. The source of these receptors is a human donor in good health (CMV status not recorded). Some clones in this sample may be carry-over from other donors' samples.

The CDR3 DNA is TGTGCCAGCAGTTTAAGGGGTTCCGACGAGCAGTACTTC. It codes for CASSLRGSDEQYF. The rearrangement joins TRBV28 to TRBJ2-7; perhaps TRBD1 as D (5 bases). The CDR3 length is 13 residues. Germline V gene data show CDR1 as MDHEN and CDR2 as SYDVKM. V gave up 2 bases and J gave up 5 bases, with 10 bases separating them.

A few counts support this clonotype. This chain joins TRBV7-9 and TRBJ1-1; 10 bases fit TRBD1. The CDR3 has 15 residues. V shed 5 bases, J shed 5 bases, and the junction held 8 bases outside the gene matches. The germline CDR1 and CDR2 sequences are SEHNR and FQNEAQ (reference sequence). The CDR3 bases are TGTGCCAGCAGCGAGCACAGGACAGGGGGGACTGAAGCTTTCTTT. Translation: CASSEHRTGGTEAFF.

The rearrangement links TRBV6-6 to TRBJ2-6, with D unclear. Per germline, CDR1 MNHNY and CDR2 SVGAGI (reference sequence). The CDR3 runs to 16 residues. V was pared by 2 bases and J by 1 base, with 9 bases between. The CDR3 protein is CASSYDLGSGANVLTF. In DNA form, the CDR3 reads TGTGCCAGCAGTTACGACTTGGGATCTGGGGCCAACGTCCTGACTTTC.

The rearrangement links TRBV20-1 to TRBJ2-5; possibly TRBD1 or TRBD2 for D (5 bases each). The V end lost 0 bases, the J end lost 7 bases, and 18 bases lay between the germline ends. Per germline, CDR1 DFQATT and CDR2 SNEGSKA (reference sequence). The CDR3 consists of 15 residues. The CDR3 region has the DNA TGCAGTGCTAGAGAGCTACCGGGACCGCCCGGGACCCAGTACTTC. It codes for CSARELPGPPGTQYF.

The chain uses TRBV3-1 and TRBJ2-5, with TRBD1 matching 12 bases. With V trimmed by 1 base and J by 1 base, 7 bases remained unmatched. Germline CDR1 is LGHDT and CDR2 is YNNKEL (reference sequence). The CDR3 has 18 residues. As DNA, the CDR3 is TGTGCCAGCAGCCAAGGGGTGCCGGGACAGGGGGCCCAAGAGACCCAGTACTTC. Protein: CASSQGVPGQGAQETQYF.

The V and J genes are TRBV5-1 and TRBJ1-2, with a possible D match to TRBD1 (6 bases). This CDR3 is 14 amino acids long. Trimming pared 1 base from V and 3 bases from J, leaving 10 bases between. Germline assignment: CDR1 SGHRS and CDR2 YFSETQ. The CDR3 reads CASSLFWGHYGYTF. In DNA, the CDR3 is TGCGCCAGCAGCTTGTTTTGGGGGCACTATGGCTACACCTTC.

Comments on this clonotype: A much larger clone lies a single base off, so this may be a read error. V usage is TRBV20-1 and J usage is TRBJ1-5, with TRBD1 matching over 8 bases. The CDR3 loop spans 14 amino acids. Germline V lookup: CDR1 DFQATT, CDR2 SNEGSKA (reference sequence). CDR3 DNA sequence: TGCAGTGCGACAGGGGAATATAGCAATAAGCCCCAGCATTTT. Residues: CSATGEYSNKPQHF.

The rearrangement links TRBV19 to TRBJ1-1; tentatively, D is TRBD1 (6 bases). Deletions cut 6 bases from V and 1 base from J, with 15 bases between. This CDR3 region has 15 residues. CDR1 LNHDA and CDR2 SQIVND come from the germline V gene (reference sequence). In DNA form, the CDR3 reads TGTGCCAGTAGAAAGCCTTGGACAGAGAACACTGAAGCTTTCTTT. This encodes CASRKPWTENTEAFF.

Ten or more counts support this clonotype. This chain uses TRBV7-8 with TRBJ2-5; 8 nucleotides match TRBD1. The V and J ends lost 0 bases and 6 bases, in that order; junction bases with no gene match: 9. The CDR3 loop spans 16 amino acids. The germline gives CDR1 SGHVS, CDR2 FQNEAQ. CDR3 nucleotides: TGTGCCAGCAGCTTAGCCCCAGGGGGCGCCGGGAAGACCCAGTACTTC. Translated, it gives CASSLAPGGAGKTQYF.

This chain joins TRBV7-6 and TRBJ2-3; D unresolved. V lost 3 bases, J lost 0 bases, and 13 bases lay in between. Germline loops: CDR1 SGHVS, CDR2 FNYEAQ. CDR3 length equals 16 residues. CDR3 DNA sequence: TGTGCCAGCAGCTTCACCCTGGGATTTAGCACAGATACGCAGTATTTT. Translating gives CASSFTLGFSTDTQYF. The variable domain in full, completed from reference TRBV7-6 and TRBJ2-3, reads GAGVSQSPRYKVTKRGQDVALRCDPISGHVSLYWYRQALGQGPEFLTYFNYEAQQDKSGLPNDRFSAERPEGSISTLTIQRTEQRDSAMYRCASSFTLGFSTDTQYFGPGTRLTVL.

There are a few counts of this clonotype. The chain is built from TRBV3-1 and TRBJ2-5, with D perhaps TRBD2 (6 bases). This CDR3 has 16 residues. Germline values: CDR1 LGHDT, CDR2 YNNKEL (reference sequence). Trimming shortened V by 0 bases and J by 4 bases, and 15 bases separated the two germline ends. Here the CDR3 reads CASSQDWREGPETQYF. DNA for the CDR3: TGTGCCAGCAGCCAAGATTGGAGGGAAGGTCCAGAGACCCAGTACTTC.

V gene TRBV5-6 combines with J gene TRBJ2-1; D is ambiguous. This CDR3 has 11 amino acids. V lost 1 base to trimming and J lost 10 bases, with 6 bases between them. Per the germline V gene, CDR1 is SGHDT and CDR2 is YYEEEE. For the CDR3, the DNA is TGTGCCAGCAGCTTGAGAAAGGAGCAGTTCTTC. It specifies CASSLRKEQFF.

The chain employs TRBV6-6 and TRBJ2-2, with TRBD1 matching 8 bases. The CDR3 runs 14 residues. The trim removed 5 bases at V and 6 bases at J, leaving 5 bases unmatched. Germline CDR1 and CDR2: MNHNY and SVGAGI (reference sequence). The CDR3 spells CASSEGQASGELFF. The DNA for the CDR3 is TGTGCCAGCAGTGAGGGACAGGCCTCCGGGGAGCTGTTTTTT.

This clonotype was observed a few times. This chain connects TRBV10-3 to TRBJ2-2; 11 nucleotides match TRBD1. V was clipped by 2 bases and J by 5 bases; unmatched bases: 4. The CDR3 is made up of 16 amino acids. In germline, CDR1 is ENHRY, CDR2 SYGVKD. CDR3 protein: CAISEPGTGGTGELFF. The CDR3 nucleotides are TGTGCCATCAGTGAGCCTGGGACAGGGGGAACCGGGGAGCTGTTTTTT.

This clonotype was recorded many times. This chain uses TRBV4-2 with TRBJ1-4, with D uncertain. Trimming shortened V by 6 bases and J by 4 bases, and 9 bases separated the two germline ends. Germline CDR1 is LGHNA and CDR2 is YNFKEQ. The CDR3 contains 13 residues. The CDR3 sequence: CASRTHLNEKLFF. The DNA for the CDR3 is TGTGCCAGCAGGACACACCTTAATGAAAAACTGTTTTTT.

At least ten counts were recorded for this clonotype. CDR3 sequence (DNA): TGTGCCAGCAGCTTAGGGAGAAGGACAGTGAACACTGAAGCTTTCTTT. Translating gives CASSLGRRTVNTEAFF. V usage is TRBV7-8 and J usage is TRBJ1-1; weak D call: TRBD1 (6 bases). Trimming left V 1 base short and J 0 bases short, with 12 bases between. Germline-derived CDR1 and CDR2 are SGHVS and FQNEAQ. The CDR3 consists of 16 residues. Based on the CDR3 plus reference TRBV7-8 and TRBJ1-1, the full variable domain is GAGVSQSPRYKVAKRGQDVALRCDPISGHVSLFWYQQALGQGPEFLTYFQNEAQLDKSGLPSDRFFAERPEGSVSTLKIQRTQQEDSAVYLCASSLGRRTVNTEAFFGQGTRLTVV.

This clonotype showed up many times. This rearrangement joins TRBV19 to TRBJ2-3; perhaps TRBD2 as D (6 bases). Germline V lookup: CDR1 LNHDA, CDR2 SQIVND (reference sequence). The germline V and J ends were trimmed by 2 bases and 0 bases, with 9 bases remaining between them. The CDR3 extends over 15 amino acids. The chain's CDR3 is CASSILGTSTDTQYF. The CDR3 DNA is TGTGCCAGTAGTATATTAGGGACTAGCACAGATACGCAGTATTTT.

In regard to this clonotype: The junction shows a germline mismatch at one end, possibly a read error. The CDR3 nucleotides are TGTGCCAGCAGCTTGGGGGAGTTTTTCCAAGAGACCCAGTACTTC. This gives the protein CASSLGEFFQETQYF. The genes are TRBV5-3 and TRBJ2-5; D tentatively reads TRBD1 or TRBD2 (5 bases each). TRBV5-3 is treated as an ORF (open reading frame) with a function not yet certain. The CDR3 totals 15 residues.

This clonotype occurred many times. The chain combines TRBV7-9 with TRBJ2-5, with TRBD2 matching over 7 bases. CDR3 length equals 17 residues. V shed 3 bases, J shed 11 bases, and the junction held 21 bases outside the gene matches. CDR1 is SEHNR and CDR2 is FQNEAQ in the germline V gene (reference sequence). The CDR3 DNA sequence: TGTGCCAGCAGCTTCTCTGGGGCTAGCGGTTTCAAGAAGGGTCAGTACTTC. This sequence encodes CASSFSGASGFKKGQYF.

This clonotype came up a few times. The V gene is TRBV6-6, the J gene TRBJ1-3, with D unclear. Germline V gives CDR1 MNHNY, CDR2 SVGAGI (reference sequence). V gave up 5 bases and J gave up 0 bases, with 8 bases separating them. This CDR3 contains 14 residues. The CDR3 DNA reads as TGTGCCAGCAGTAGACGGTACTCTGGAAACACCATATATTTT. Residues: CASSRRYSGNTIYF.

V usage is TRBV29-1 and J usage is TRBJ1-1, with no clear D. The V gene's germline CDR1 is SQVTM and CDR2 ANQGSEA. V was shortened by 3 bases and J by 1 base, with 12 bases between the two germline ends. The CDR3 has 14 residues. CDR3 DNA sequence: TGCAGCGTTGAGGTACAGTCCGAGAACACTGAAGCTTTCTTT. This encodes CSVEVQSENTEAFF.

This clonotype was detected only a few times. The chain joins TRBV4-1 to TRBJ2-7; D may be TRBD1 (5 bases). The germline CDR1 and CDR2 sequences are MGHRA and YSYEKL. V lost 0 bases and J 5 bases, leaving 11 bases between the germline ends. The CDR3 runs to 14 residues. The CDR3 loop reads CASSQDRGTNEQYF. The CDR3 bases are TGCGCCAGCAGCCAAGATAGGGGCACTAACGAGCAGTACTTC.

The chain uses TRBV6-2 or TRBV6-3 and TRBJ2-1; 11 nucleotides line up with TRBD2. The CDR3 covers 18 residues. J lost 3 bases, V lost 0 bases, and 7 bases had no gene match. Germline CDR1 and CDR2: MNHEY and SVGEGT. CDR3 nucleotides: TGTGCCAGCAGTTACTCAGTAGCGGGGGGGCCCAACTACAATGAGCAGTTCTTC. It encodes CASSYSVAGGPNYNEQFF.

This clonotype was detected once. CDR3 DNA sequence: TGTGCCAGCAGCTTGACAGTCTCCTACAATGAGCAGTTCTTC. Translated: CASSLTVSYNEQFF. The V gene is TRBV7-2, the J gene TRBJ2-1; tentative D call: TRBD1 (5 bases). Germline V CDR1 and CDR2: SGHTA, FQGNSA. Between the trimmed V and J ends, which lost 3 bases and 0 bases, there was a span of 6 bases. CDR3 length equals 14 residues.

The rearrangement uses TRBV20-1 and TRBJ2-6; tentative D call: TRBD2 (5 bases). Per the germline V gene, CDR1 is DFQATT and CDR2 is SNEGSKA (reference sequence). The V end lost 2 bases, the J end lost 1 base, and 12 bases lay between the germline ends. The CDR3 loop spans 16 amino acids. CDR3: CSARMAGGSGANVLTF. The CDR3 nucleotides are TGCAGTGCTAGAATGGCGGGTGGTTCTGGGGCCAACGTCCTGACTTTC.

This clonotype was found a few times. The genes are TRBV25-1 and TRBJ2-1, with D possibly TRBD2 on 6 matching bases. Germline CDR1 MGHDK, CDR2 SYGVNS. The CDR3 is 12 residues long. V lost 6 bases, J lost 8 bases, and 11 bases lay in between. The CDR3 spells CASSGGGYEQFF. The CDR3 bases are TGTGCCAGCAGCGGGGGAGGTTATGAGCAGTTCTTC.

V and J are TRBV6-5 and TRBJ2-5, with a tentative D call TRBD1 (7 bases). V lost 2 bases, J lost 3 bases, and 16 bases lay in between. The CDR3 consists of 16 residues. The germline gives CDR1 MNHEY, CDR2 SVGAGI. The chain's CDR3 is CASSYAGQLEKETQYF. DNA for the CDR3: TGTGCCAGCAGTTACGCGGGACAGTTGGAGAAAGAGACCCAGTACTTC.